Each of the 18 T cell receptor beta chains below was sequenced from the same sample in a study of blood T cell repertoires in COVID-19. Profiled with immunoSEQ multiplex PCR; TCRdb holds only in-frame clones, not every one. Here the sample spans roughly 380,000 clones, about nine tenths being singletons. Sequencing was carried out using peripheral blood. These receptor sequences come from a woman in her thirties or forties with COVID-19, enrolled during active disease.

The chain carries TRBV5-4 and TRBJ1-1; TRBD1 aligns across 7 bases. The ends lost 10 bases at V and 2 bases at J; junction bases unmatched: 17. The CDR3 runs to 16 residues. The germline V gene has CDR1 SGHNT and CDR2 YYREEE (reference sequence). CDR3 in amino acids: CASGQGGSGSNTEAFF. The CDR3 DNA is TGTGCCTCGGGCCAGGGGGGATCCGGAAGTAACACTGAAGCTTTCTTT.

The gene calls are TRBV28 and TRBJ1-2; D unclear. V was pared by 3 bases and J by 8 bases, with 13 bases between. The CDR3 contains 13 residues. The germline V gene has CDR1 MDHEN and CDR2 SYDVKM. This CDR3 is CASSFSGEKGYTF. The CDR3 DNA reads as TGTGCCAGCAGTTTCTCTGGGGAGAAGGGCTACACCTTC.

DNA of the CDR3: TGTGCCAGCACCCCCGACAACCTCTCTGGAAACACCATATATTTT. Amino acid sequence: CASTPDNLSGNTIYF. V is TRBV28 and J is TRBJ1-3, with unresolved D. V lost 7 bases and J 0 bases, leaving 13 bases between the germline ends. The CDR3 covers 15 residues. Germline CDR1 and CDR2: MDHEN and SYDVKM.

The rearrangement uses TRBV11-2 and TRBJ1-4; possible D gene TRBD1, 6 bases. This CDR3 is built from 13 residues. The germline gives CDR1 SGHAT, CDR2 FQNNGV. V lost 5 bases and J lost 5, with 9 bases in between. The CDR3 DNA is TGTGCCAGCAGCCGGGACATGAATGAAAAACTGTTTTTT. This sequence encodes CASSRDMNEKLFF.

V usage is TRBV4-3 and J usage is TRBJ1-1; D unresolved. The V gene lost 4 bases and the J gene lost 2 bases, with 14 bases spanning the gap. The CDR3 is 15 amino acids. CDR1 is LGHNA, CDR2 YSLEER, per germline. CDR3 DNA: TGCGCCAGCAGCCCAAGTAACAGCGGAAACACTGAAGCTTTCTTT. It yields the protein CASSPSNSGNTEAFF.

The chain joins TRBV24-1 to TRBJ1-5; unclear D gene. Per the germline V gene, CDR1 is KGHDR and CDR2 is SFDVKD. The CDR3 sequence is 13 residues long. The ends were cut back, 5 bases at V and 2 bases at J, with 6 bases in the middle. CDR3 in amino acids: CATSVVGNQPQHF. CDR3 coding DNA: TGTGCCACCAGTGTTGTCGGCAATCAGCCCCAGCATTTT.

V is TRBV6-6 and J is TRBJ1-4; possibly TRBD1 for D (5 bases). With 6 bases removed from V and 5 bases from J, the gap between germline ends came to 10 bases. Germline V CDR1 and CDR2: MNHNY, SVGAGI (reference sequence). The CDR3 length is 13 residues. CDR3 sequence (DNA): TGTGCCAGCAGAGCAGGGATAAATGAAAAACTGTTTTTT. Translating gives CASRAGINEKLFF.

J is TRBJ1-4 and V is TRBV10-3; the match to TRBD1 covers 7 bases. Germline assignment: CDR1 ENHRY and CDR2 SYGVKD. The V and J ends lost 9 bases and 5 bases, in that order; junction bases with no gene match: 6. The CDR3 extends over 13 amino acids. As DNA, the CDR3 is TGTGCCATTCAGGGGGGATTGAATGAAAAACTGTTTTTT. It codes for CAIQGGLNEKLFF.

In nucleotides, the CDR3 is TGCGCCAGCAGCCAACCCCGGGACAGGGGATACGAGCAGTACTTC. This gives the protein CASSQPRDRGYEQYF. V is TRBV4-1 and J is TRBJ2-7; 10 bases fit TRBD1. The ends lost 2 bases at V and 4 bases at J; junction bases unmatched: 5. In germline, CDR1 is MGHRA, CDR2 YSYEKL. CDR3 length: 15 amino acids.

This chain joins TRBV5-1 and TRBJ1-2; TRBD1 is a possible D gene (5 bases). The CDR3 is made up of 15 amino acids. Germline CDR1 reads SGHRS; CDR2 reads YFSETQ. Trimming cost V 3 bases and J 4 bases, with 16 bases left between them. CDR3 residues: CASSSGGASRYGYTF. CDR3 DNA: TGCGCCAGCAGCTCCGGGGGAGCGTCGCGCTATGGCTACACCTTC.

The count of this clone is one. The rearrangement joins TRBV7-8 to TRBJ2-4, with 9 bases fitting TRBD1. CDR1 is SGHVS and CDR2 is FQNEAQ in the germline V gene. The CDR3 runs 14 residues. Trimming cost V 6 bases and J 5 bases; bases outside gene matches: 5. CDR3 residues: CASSWTGDENIQYF. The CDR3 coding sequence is TGTGCCAGCAGTTGGACAGGGGACGAAAACATTCAGTACTTC.

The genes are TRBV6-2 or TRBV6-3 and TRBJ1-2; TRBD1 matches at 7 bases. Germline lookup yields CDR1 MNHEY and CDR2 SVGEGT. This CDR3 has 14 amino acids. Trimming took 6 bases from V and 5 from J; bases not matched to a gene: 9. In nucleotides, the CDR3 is TGTGCCAGCAGCCCGGACAGGACCCTGTATGGCTACACCTTC. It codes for CASSPDRTLYGYTF.

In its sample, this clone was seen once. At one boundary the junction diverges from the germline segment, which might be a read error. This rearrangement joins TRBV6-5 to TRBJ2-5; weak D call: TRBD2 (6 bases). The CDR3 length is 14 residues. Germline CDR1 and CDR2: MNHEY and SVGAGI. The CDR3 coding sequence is TGTGCCAGCAGCCCGGACTATTTGGAAGAGACCCACCACTTC. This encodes CASSPDYLEETHHF.

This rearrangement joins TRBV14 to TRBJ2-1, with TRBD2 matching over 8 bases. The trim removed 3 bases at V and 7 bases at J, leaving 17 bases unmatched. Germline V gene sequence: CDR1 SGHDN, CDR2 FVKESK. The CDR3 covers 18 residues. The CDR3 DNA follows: TGTGCCAGCAGCCACAGGATGGTAGCGGGACCAACAGGGAATGAGCAGTTCTTC. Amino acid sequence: CASSHRMVAGPTGNEQFF.

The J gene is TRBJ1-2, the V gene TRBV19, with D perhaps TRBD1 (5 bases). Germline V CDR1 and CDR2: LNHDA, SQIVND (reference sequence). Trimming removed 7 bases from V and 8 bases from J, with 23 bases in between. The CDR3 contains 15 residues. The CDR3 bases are TGTGCCAGTAATTCCCGGGCAGGGAAAAGGGGCGGCTACACCTTC. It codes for CASNSRAGKRGGYTF. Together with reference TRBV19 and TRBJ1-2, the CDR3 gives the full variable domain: DGGITQSPKYLFRKEGQNVTLSCEQNLNHDAMYWYRQDPGQGLRLIYYSQIVNDFQKGDIAEGYSVSREKKESFPLTVTSAQKNPTAFYLCASNSRAGKRGGYTFGSGTRLTVV.

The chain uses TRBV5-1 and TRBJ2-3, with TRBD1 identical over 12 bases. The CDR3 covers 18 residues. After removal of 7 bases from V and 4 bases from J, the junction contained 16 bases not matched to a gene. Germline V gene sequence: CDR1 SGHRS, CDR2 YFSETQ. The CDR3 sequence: CASRVNSGTGGPADTQYF. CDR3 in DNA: TGCGCCAGCCGAGTAAATTCCGGGACAGGGGGCCCGGCAGATACGCAGTATTTT.

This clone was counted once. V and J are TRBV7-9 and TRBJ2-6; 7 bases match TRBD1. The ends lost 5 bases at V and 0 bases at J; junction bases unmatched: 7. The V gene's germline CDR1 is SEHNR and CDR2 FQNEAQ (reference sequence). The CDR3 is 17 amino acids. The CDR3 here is CASSPRQGFSGANVLTF. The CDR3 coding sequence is TGTGCCAGCAGCCCAAGACAGGGATTCTCTGGGGCCAACGTCCTGACTTTC.

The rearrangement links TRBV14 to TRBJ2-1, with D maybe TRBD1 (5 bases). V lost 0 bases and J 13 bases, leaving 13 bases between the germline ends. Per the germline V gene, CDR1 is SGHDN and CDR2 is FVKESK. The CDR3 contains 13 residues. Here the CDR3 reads CASSQERTMSQFF. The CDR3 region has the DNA TGTGCCAGCAGCCAAGAACGGACAATGAGTCAGTTCTTC.